This T cell receptor beta chain comes out of a study of blood T cell repertoires in COVID-19. On the study more broadly: Acute-phase and convalescent COVID-19 samples originated in the United States, Italy and Spain. PBMCs, B-cell-depleted T cells, or T cells provided the cDNA or gDNA that made up the material.

Seattle patients were enrolled during active infection and followed longitudinally. Authors' processing steps: For nucleated cells, counts were estimated from reference gene primer amplification. Assay used: immunoSEQ multiplex PCR; TCRdb lists only in-frame clones, some missing. That table gives V, J and clone size, and the DNA gave D and trimming. The sample records 150,000 to 250,000 clones, roughly 94% being singletons. This CDR3 comprises 15 residues. CDR1 is SGHRS and CDR2 is YFSETQ in the germline V gene. V was pared by 4 bases and J by 4 bases, with 11 bases of the junction left unmatched. The sequenced material came from peripheral blood. This chain uses TRBV5-1 with TRBJ2-7; TRBD1 aligns across 7 bases. The TCR originated in a man aged 25-45 years with COVID-19, enrolled during active disease. CDR3 region: CASSPSGQAIYEQYF. The CDR3 DNA reads TGCGCCAGCAGCCCCTCCGGACAGGCTATTTACGAGCAGTACTTC.